The rows below give T cell receptor beta chains drawn from one sample of a study of control samples from healthy donors and cancer patients. TCRdb's copy holds only in-frame clones and misses some; the assay was immunoSEQ multiplex PCR. The repertoire consists of 160,000 or so clones, with over 90% occurring once and the leading ten covering under 2.5%. Sequences were obtained from blood. The receptors come from a man aged 50-59 years in good health. Each CDR3 is given with its conserved first and last residue. Fields, in order: clone size, V gene, D gene, J gene, CDR3 DNA, CDR3 protein. A D gene is named only where the DNA matches it firmly. Clone size is given for some rows only: seen once, a few or many times, or a class if the clone is expanded.

abundance: NA; v_gene: TRBV7-9; d_gene: TRBD2; j_gene: TRBJ2-1; CDR3nt: TGTGCCAGCAGCTTAGTTCTAGCGGGAGACAATGAGCAGTTCTTC; CDR3aa: CASSLVLAGDNEQFF
abundance: NA; v_gene: TRBV5-1; d_gene: NA; j_gene: TRBJ1-1; CDR3nt: TGCGCCAGCAGCCTACAGAAGAACACTGAAGCTTTCTTT; CDR3aa: CASSLQKNTEAFF
abundance: NA; v_gene: TRBV5-1; d_gene: TRBD2; j_gene: TRBJ2-3; CDR3nt: TGCGCCAGCAGCGGGACTAGCGGGACCCGAAGCACAGATACGCAGTATTTT; CDR3aa: CASSGTSGTRSTDTQYF
abundance: NA; v_gene: TRBV5-1; d_gene: NA; j_gene: TRBJ1-1; CDR3nt: TGCGCCAGCAGCTTGGCTGCGGCAGGGCCAAGGGTCACTGAAGCTTTCTTT; CDR3aa: CASSLAAAGPRVTEAFF
abundance: once; v_gene: TRBV27; d_gene: NA; j_gene: TRBJ2-1; CDR3nt: TGTGCCAGCAGTTTCTCCGGGACCCCAACCCTCAATGAGCAGTTCTTC; CDR3aa: CASSFSGTPTLNEQFF
abundance: few; v_gene: TRBV27; d_gene: TRBD1; j_gene: TRBJ2-7; CDR3nt: TGTGCCAGCAGCAGGGACAGGGGGAATCACGAGCAGTACTTC; CDR3aa: CASSRDRGNHEQYF
abundance: NA; v_gene: TRBV5-1; d_gene: NA; j_gene: TRBJ2-7; CDR3nt: TGCGCCAGCAGTCCAGTAATGGGGCTGGGGTCCTACGAGCAGTACTTC; CDR3aa: CASSPVMGLGSYEQYF
abundance: NA; v_gene: TRBV6-1; d_gene: NA; j_gene: TRBJ2-3; CDR3nt: TGTGCCAGCAGTGAAGCGGCAGGCACAGATACGCAGTATTTT; CDR3aa: CASSEAAGTDTQYF
abundance: NA; v_gene: TRBV19; d_gene: NA; j_gene: TRBJ1-1; CDR3nt: TGTGCCAGTAGTACATCCGGGAACACTGAAGCTTTCTTT; CDR3aa: CASSTSGNTEAFF
abundance: NA; v_gene: TRBV10-3; d_gene: TRBD1; j_gene: TRBJ2-5; CDR3nt: TGTGCCATCGGGGGACAGCAAGAGACCCAGTACTTC; CDR3aa: CAIGGQQETQYF
abundance: NA; v_gene: TRBV10-1; d_gene: NA; j_gene: TRBJ2-2; CDR3nt: TGCGCCAGCAGGGGAGCGTCGGACACCGGGGAGCTGTTTTTT; CDR3aa: CASRGASDTGELFF
abundance: NA; v_gene: TRBV15; d_gene: TRBD2; j_gene: TRBJ2-7; CDR3nt: TGTGCCACCAGCAGAGAAGGAGCGGGAGGGGAGCAGTACTTC; CDR3aa: CATSREGAGGEQYF
abundance: NA; v_gene: TRBV6-5; d_gene: TRBD1; j_gene: TRBJ1-1; CDR3nt: TGTGCCAGCAGGGGGACAGGGAGCACTGAAGCTTTCTTT; CDR3aa: CASRGTGSTEAFF
abundance: NA; v_gene: TRBV10-1; d_gene: NA; j_gene: TRBJ2-2; CDR3nt: TGCGCCAGCAGTGAGTCTACAGGGACGAGCACCGGGGAGCTGTTTTTT; CDR3aa: CASSESTGTSTGELFF
abundance: NA; v_gene: TRBV3-1/TRBV3-2; d_gene: NA; j_gene: TRBJ1-4; CDR3nt: TGTGCCAGCAGCCACCGCGGGGATGGCGAAAAACTGTTTTTT; CDR3aa: CASSHRGDGEKLFF
abundance: NA; v_gene: TRBV11-3; d_gene: NA; j_gene: TRBJ2-2; CDR3nt: TGTGCCAGCAGCCCCCAGTTAGGGGGGCGTCGGACCGGGGAGCTGTTTTTT; CDR3aa: CASSPQLGGRRTGELFF
abundance: NA; v_gene: TRBV5-1; d_gene: NA; j_gene: TRBJ2-5; CDR3nt: TGCGCCAGCAGCTTGGTAGCCCTTCGGTCCTCCGGGGAGACCCAGTACTTC; CDR3aa: CASSLVALRSSGETQYF
abundance: once; v_gene: TRBV19; d_gene: NA; j_gene: TRBJ2-2; CDR3nt: TGTGCCAGTATGGGGGGTCGGCTAGATGGAGCCGGGGAGCTGTTTTTT; CDR3aa: CASMGGRLDGAGELFF
abundance: NA; v_gene: TRBV6-5; d_gene: NA; j_gene: TRBJ2-2; CDR3nt: TGTGCCAGCAGGGTAGGGGTCGGGGAGCTGTTTTTT; CDR3aa: CASRVGVGELFF
abundance: NA; v_gene: TRBV6-5; d_gene: NA; j_gene: TRBJ2-1; CDR3nt: TGTGCCAGCAGAACCTTAGGGGGACGCTACAATGAGCAGTTCTTC; CDR3aa: CASRTLGGRYNEQFF
abundance: NA; v_gene: TRBV11-3; d_gene: NA; j_gene: TRBJ2-7; CDR3nt: TGTGCCAGCAGGTATAGATCAGAAAGGTCCCCCTACGAGCAGTACTTC; CDR3aa: CASRYRSERSPYEQYF
abundance: NA; v_gene: TRBV7-4; d_gene: TRBD1; j_gene: TRBJ1-5; CDR3nt: TGTGCCAGCAGGCGGATACAGGGGACCTATAGCAATCAGCCCCAGCATTTT; CDR3aa: CASRRIQGTYSNQPQHF
abundance: NA; v_gene: TRBV15; d_gene: TRBD2; j_gene: TRBJ2-1; CDR3nt: TGTGCCACCAGCAGAGATTATGGGGGGGAGCGCTATGAGCAGTTCTTC; CDR3aa: CATSRDYGGERYEQFF
abundance: NA; v_gene: TRBV2; d_gene: NA; j_gene: TRBJ2-7; CDR3nt: TGTGCCAGCAGTGAGTCGGCTAATTCCTACGAGCAGTACTTC; CDR3aa: CASSESANSYEQYF
abundance: NA; v_gene: TRBV28; d_gene: TRBD2; j_gene: TRBJ2-7; CDR3nt: TGTGCCAGCAGTTCGCGGACGTTCGGCGGGAGGGCCGCGCGAAAGACCTACGAGCAGTACTTC; CDR3aa: CASSSRTFGGRAARKTYEQYF
abundance: NA; v_gene: TRBV5-1; d_gene: NA; j_gene: TRBJ2-7; CDR3nt: TGCGCCAGCAGCTTGGTCGTCGGGGTGAAGTACTTC; CDR3aa: CASSLVVGVKYF
abundance: NA; v_gene: TRBV7-8; d_gene: TRBD1; j_gene: TRBJ2-2; CDR3nt: TGTGCCAGCAGCCCCCGGACAGGGGAGAACACCGGGGAGCTGTTTTTT; CDR3aa: CASSPRTGENTGELFF
abundance: NA; v_gene: TRBV4-1; d_gene: NA; j_gene: TRBJ1-1; CDR3nt: TGCGCCAGCAGCCAAAACAGGGCTAGCACTGAAGCTTTCTTT; CDR3aa: CASSQNRASTEAFF
abundance: NA; v_gene: TRBV27; d_gene: TRBD1; j_gene: TRBJ1-1; CDR3nt: TGTGCCAGCAGTCCCCTCCGACAGGGAGAAGCTTTCTTT; CDR3aa: CASSPLRQGEAFF
abundance: NA; v_gene: TRBV7-3; d_gene: NA; j_gene: TRBJ1-1; CDR3nt: TGTGCCAGCAGCTTACTCGGACAGATGAACACTGAAGCTTTCTTT; CDR3aa: CASSLLGQMNTEAFF
abundance: NA; v_gene: TRBV24-1; d_gene: NA; j_gene: TRBJ2-4; CDR3nt: TGTGCCACCAGTGAAGCGGAGAAAAACATTCAGTACTTC; CDR3aa: CATSEAEKNIQYF
abundance: NA; v_gene: TRBV5-4; d_gene: TRBD1; j_gene: TRBJ1-2; CDR3nt: TGTGCCAGCAGCTTTGACAGGGGTGGCTACACCTTC; CDR3aa: CASSFDRGGYTF
abundance: once; v_gene: TRBV25-1; d_gene: NA; j_gene: TRBJ2-7; CDR3nt: TGTGCCAGCAGTGAATCGGGGACCTACGAGCAGTACTTC; CDR3aa: CASSESGTYEQYF
abundance: NA; v_gene: TRBV28; d_gene: NA; j_gene: TRBJ2-1; CDR3nt: TGTGCCAGCAGCCTTAGCTCCGGTGAGCAGTTCTTC; CDR3aa: CASSLSSGEQFF
abundance: NA; v_gene: TRBV6-5; d_gene: TRBD2; j_gene: TRBJ2-7; CDR3nt: TGTGCCAGCAGGACTAGCGGGAGCCGGGGAGAGCAGTACTTC; CDR3aa: CASRTSGSRGEQYF
abundance: once; v_gene: TRBV5-4; d_gene: TRBD2; j_gene: TRBJ2-7; CDR3nt: TGTGCCAGCAGCTTGGGGACTAGCGGACCCTCCTACGAGCAGTACTTC; CDR3aa: CASSLGTSGPSYEQYF
abundance: NA; v_gene: TRBV28; d_gene: TRBD1; j_gene: TRBJ1-2; CDR3nt: TGTGCCAGCAGTCCACCGGACAGGGGAGGATATGGCTACACCTTC; CDR3aa: CASSPPDRGGYGYTF
abundance: NA; v_gene: TRBV15; d_gene: NA; j_gene: TRBJ1-1; CDR3nt: TGTGCCACCAGCAGGCAATCGACGGGAAACACTGAAGCTTTCTTT; CDR3aa: CATSRQSTGNTEAFF
abundance: NA; v_gene: TRBV2; d_gene: NA; j_gene: TRBJ2-7; CDR3nt: TGTGCCAGCAGCCGCCAGTCCTACGAGCAGTACTTC; CDR3aa: CASSRQSYEQYF
abundance: NA; v_gene: TRBV7-9; d_gene: NA; j_gene: TRBJ1-6; CDR3nt: TGTGCCAGCAGCTCGCAGGGCGCCAATTCACCCCTCCACTTT; CDR3aa: CASSSQGANSPLHF
abundance: NA; v_gene: TRBV5-1; d_gene: TRBD1; j_gene: TRBJ1-5; CDR3nt: TGCGCCAGCAGCCCGGGACAGCCAGGCAATCAGCCCCAGCATTTT; CDR3aa: CASSPGQPGNQPQHF
abundance: NA; v_gene: TRBV29-1; d_gene: NA; j_gene: TRBJ2-1; CDR3nt: TGCAGCGTTGGTCGAACGGGACTGACGAACAATGAGCAGTTCTTC; CDR3aa: CSVGRTGLTNNEQFF
abundance: few; v_gene: TRBV5-1; d_gene: NA; j_gene: TRBJ2-1; CDR3nt: TGCGCCAGCAGCCGCGGGGCGGGGAACTACAATGAGCAGTTCTTC; CDR3aa: CASSRGAGNYNEQFF
abundance: few; v_gene: TRBV15; d_gene: NA; j_gene: TRBJ2-7; CDR3nt: TGTGCCACCAGCAGAGGGGACAAGGGAAGAGAGCAGTACTTC; CDR3aa: CATSRGDKGREQYF
abundance: NA; v_gene: TRBV5-4; d_gene: NA; j_gene: TRBJ2-3; CDR3nt: TGTGCCAGCAGCTCAGGACAATCTAGCACAGATACGCAGTATTTT; CDR3aa: CASSSGQSSTDTQYF
abundance: NA; v_gene: TRBV12-3/TRBV12-4; d_gene: NA; j_gene: TRBJ1-2; CDR3nt: TGTGCCAGCAGGACCGGGCCATCCTATGGCTACACCTTC; CDR3aa: CASRTGPSYGYTF
abundance: NA; v_gene: TRBV3-1/TRBV3-2; d_gene: NA; j_gene: TRBJ2-7; CDR3nt: TGTGCCAGCAGCCCCCGAGGCAGGGGGGTGGACGAGCAGTACTTC; CDR3aa: CASSPRGRGVDEQYF
abundance: NA; v_gene: TRBV20-1; d_gene: NA; j_gene: TRBJ2-5; CDR3nt: TGCAGTGCTAGTAGGGATGTCGGAGAGACCCAGTACTTC; CDR3aa: CSASRDVGETQYF
abundance: NA; v_gene: TRBV28; d_gene: TRBD1; j_gene: TRBJ1-5; CDR3nt: TGTGCCAGCCTACAGGGGGCTGGGCAGCCCCAGCATTTT; CDR3aa: CASLQGAGQPQHF
abundance: NA; v_gene: TRBV11-3; d_gene: NA; j_gene: TRBJ2-4; CDR3nt: TGTGCCAGCAGCCCCTCGCGAGCCAAAAACATTCAGTACTTC; CDR3aa: CASSPSRAKNIQYF
abundance: NA; v_gene: TRBV10-3; d_gene: NA; j_gene: TRBJ2-1; CDR3nt: TGTGCCATCAGTGAGTCGATAATACAGTACAATGAGCAGTTCTTC; CDR3aa: CAISESIIQYNEQFF
abundance: few; v_gene: TRBV3-1/TRBV3-2; d_gene: NA; j_gene: TRBJ1-1; CDR3nt: TGTGCCAGCAGCCAATCGAGCTCCACTGAAGCTTTCTTT; CDR3aa: CASSQSSSTEAFF
abundance: NA; v_gene: TRBV6-5; d_gene: NA; j_gene: TRBJ1-1; CDR3nt: TGTGCCAGCAGTTTTGGCAGGGCCACTGAAGCTTTCTTT; CDR3aa: CASSFGRATEAFF
abundance: NA; v_gene: TRBV28; d_gene: TRBD2; j_gene: TRBJ2-1; CDR3nt: TGTGCCAGCAGTTTTAGCGGGAGGGCGAGAAATGAGCAGTTCTTC; CDR3aa: CASSFSGRARNEQFF
abundance: NA; v_gene: TRBV5-1; d_gene: TRBD2; j_gene: TRBJ2-5; CDR3nt: TGCGCCAGCAGCTTGGCCTCGGGAGGTGAGACCCAGTACTTC; CDR3aa: CASSLASGGETQYF
abundance: NA; v_gene: TRBV5-1; d_gene: TRBD1; j_gene: TRBJ1-3; CDR3nt: TGCGCCAGCAGCTTGTCCCTGGGACAGTCCAACACCATATATTTT; CDR3aa: CASSLSLGQSNTIYF
abundance: once; v_gene: TRBV18; d_gene: NA; j_gene: TRBJ1-1; CDR3nt: TGTGCCAGCTCACAGCAGGGCCCCGGTACTGAAGCTTTCTTT; CDR3aa: CASSQQGPGTEAFF